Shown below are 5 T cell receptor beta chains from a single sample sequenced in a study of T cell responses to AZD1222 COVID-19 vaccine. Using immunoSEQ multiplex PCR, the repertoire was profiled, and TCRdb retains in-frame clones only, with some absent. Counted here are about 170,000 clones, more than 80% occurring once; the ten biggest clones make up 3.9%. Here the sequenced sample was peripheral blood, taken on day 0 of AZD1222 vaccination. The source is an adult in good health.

CDR3 nucleotides: TGTGCCAGCAGCCACGCCAGGGGGCGAGGGTACGAGCAGTACTTC. It encodes CASSHARGRGYEQYF. The V gene is TRBV5-4, the J gene TRBJ2-7, with TRBD1 matching 8 bases. V shed 4 bases, J shed 4 bases, and the junction held 10 bases outside the gene matches. CDR1 and CDR2 (germline): SGHNT, YYREEE (reference sequence). There are 15 residues in the CDR3.

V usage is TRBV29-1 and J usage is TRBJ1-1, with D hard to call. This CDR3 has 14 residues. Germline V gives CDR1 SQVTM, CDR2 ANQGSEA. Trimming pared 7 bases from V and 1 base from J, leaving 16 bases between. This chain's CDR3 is CSAHSRLSNTEAFF. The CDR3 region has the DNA TGCAGCGCGCATTCCCGGTTATCGAACACTGAAGCTTTCTTT. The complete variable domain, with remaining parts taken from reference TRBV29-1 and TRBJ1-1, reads SAVISQKPSRDICQRGTSLTIQCQVDSQVTMMFWYRQQPGQSLTLIATANQGSEATYESGFVIDKFPISRPNLTFSTLTVSNMSPEDSSIYLCSAHSRLSNTEAFFGQGTRLTVV.

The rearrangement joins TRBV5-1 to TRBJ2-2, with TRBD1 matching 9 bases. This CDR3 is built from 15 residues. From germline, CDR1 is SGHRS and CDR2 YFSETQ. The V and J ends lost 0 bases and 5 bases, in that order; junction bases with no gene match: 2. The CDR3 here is CASSLGTGVTGELFF. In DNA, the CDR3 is TGCGCCAGCAGCTTGGGGACAGGGGTGACCGGGGAGCTGTTTTTT.

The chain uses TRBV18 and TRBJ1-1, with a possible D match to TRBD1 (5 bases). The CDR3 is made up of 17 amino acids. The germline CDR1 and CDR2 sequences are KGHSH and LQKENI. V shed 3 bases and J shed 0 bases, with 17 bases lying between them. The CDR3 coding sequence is TGTGCCAGCTCACCCCGGGACGGGGAATGGATGAACACTGAAGCTTTCTTT. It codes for CASSPRDGEWMNTEAFF.

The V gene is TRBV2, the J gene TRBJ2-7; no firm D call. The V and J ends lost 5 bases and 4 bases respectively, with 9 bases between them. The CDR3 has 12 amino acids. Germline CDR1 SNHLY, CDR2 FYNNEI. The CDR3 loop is CASSSITYEQYF. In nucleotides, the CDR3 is TGTGCCAGCAGTAGTATCACATACGAGCAGTACTTC.